Here is one T cell receptor (beta chain) with its context. Antigen specificity is unknown. The data derive from a study of lung T cells in sarcoidosis with Löfgren's syndrome. Study results and limitations: Versus controls, Löfgren's syndrome patients reportedly showed TRAV12-1 and TRBV2 as most expanded.

The germline V and J ends were trimmed by 6 bases and 14 bases, with 20 bases remaining between them. The CDR3 runs to 14 residues. TCRdb redid the calling of the reads with MiXCR, one entry per CDR3 protein. The sample shows tens of thousands of distinct CDR3 sequences, around 20% of them seen only once. The rearrangement joins TRBV12-3 or TRBV12-4 to TRBJ1-6, with D tentatively TRBD1 (5 bases). The sample was CD4+ T cells from PBMCs. The sequence was collected from a human donor with sarcoidosis (Löfgren's syndrome or another form), or a control subject (not recorded which). CDR3 sequence (DNA): TGTGCCAGCAGCCTGGGGCAGGGACTTAAAGCCCTCCACTTT. This encodes CASSLGQGLKALHF.